These 29 T cell receptor beta chains came from one sample sequenced in a study of T cell responses to AZD1222 COVID-19 vaccine. Clones were sequenced by immunoSEQ multiplex PCR, and TCRdb holds only the in-frame ones, with some missing. The repertoire consists of around 100,000 clones, with around 90% occurring once and the leading ten covering about 5%. The sample here was peripheral blood, taken on day 0 of AZD1222 vaccination. These receptors originate from an adult in good health.

The rearrangement uses TRBV18 and TRBJ1-5; D remains ambiguous. The V and J ends lost 6 bases and 3 bases respectively, with 9 bases between them. Per the germline V gene, CDR1 is KGHSH and CDR2 is LQKENI. The CDR3 has 13 residues. CDR3: CASSSSDNQPQHF. The CDR3 coding sequence is TGTGCCAGCTCTTCCAGTGACAATCAGCCCCAGCATTTT. Using reference TRBV18 and TRBJ1-5 for the parts outside the CDR3, the full variable domain is NAGVMQNPRHLVRRRGQEARLRCSPMKGHSHVYWYRQLPEEGLKFMVYLQKENIIDESGMPKERFSAEFPKEGPSILRIQQVVRGDSAAYFCASSSSDNQPQHFGDGTRLSIL.

This sequence joins TRBV19 and TRBJ1-5; D is unclear. The germline gives CDR1 LNHDA, CDR2 SQIVND (reference sequence). Trimming pared 5 bases from V and 2 bases from J, leaving 16 bases between. The CDR3 sequence is 16 residues long. The CDR3 DNA reads as TGTGCCAGTAGTTCACCCTCCCGGTCGGGCAATCAGCCCCAGCATTTT. Its translation is CASSSPSRSGNQPQHF.

The genes are TRBV3-1 (or the pseudogene TRBV3-2) and TRBJ2-3; maybe TRBD2 (5 bases). The V end lost 1 base, the J end lost 2 bases, and 13 bases lay between the germline ends. The germline gives CDR1 LGHDT, CDR2 YNNKEL (reference sequence). This CDR3 is built from 16 residues. As DNA, the CDR3 is TGTGCCAGCAGCCAAGGAAACGGGGTGTCCACAGATACGCAGTATTTT. Amino acid sequence: CASSQGNGVSTDTQYF.

V and J are TRBV7-2 and TRBJ2-7; no clear D. V lost 3 bases to trimming and J lost 6 bases, with 6 bases between them. The CDR3 length is 11 residues. Germline V gene data show CDR1 as SGHTA and CDR2 as FQGNSA. CDR3 DNA sequence: TGTGCCAGCAGCTTCACTTCCGAGCAGTACTTC. Translation: CASSFTSEQYF.

V gene TRBV7-8 combines with J gene TRBJ2-7; D gene unclear. CDR3 length equals 11 residues. Germline CDR1 is SGHVS and CDR2 is FQNEAQ. The V gene lost 4 bases and the J gene lost 7 bases, with 8 bases spanning the gap. DNA of the CDR3: TGTGCCAGCAGCTCACATGGAGAGCAGTACTTC. It translates to CASSSHGEQYF.

The V and J genes are TRBV5-1 and TRBJ1-2; D is perhaps TRBD1 (6 bases). Germline CDR1 and CDR2: SGHRS and YFSETQ. The CDR3 loop spans 14 amino acids. Trimming left V 0 bases short and J 6 bases short, with 12 bases between. CDR3: CASSLDQGKNGYTF. As DNA, the CDR3 is TGCGCCAGCAGCTTGGATCAGGGGAAGAATGGCTACACCTTC.

The chain couples TRBV19 to TRBJ2-3, with TRBD1 matching over 8 bases. The CDR3 spans 14 residues. V dropped 5 bases and J dropped 3; count of bases not matched to a gene: 4. CDR1 is LNHDA, CDR2 SQIVND, per germline (reference sequence). CDR3 DNA sequence: TGTGCCAGTAGTGCGGACAGGGCGACAGATACGCAGTATTTT. It translates to CASSADRATDTQYF.

For this clone: This specimen includes other DNA sequences encoding the same CDR3. V usage is TRBV6-4 and J usage is TRBJ2-3, with 7 bases aligning to TRBD2. Trimming at V came to 2 bases and at J to 3 bases, leaving 5 bases not matched to a gene. This CDR3 has 15 amino acids. Germline V lookup: CDR1 MRHNA, CDR2 SNTAGT. CDR3 sequence (DNA): TGTGCCAGCAGTGACGGGGGGGGTTCGACAGATACGCAGTATTTT. Translation gives CASSDGGGSTDTQYF.

This chain joins TRBV5-5 and TRBJ1-2; no reliable D call. Germline CDR1 reads SGHKS; CDR2 reads YYEKEE (reference sequence). This CDR3 region has 15 residues. The V gene lost 4 bases and the J gene lost 4 bases, with 17 bases spanning the gap. The CDR3 protein is CASSPNWPDPYGYTF. The CDR3 nucleotides read TGTGCCAGCAGCCCCAATTGGCCAGATCCCTATGGCTACACCTTC.

This clone was observed a single time. This chain links TRBV6-5 with TRBJ1-2; TRBD1 aligns across 10 bases. The V gene's germline CDR1 is MNHEY and CDR2 SVGAGI. The J segment lost 7 bases and the V segment lost 5 bases, leaving 7 bases of the junction unmatched. The CDR3 is 14 amino acids. Here the CDR3 reads CASSLGQGVFGYTF. DNA of the CDR3: TGTGCCAGCAGTCTAGGACAGGGGGTTTTTGGCTACACCTTC.

The gene calls are TRBV9 and TRBJ1-5; D not resolved. The CDR3 length is 13 residues. Looked up from germline, CDR1 is SGDLS and CDR2 is YYNGEE. The V gene lost 3 bases and the J gene lost 0 bases, with 4 bases spanning the gap. The CDR3 nucleotides are TGTGCCAGCAGCGGTGGTAGCAATCAGCCCCAGCATTTT. Protein product: CASSGGSNQPQHF. The full variable domain, with the rest looked up from reference TRBV9 and TRBJ1-5, is DSGVTQTPKHLITATGQRVTLRCSPRSGDLSVYWYQQSLDQGLQFLIQYYNGEERAKGNILERFSAQQFPDLHSELNLSSLELGDSALYFCASSGGSNQPQHFGDGTRLSIL.

This rearrangement joins TRBV15 to TRBJ2-7; 9 bases agree with TRBD1. CDR3 length equals 16 residues. Losses at the gene ends were 1 base for V and 3 bases for J; bases not matched to a gene: 7. CDR1 is LNHNV, CDR2 YYDKDF, per germline (reference sequence). The CDR3 sequence: CATSRGSGQGGYEQYF. Here the CDR3 DNA reads TGTGCCACCAGCAGAGGGTCGGGACAGGGAGGCTACGAGCAGTACTTC.

This chain links TRBV19 with TRBJ1-2; 11 bases line up with TRBD1. V lost 4 bases to trimming and J lost 4 bases; unmatched junction nucleotides: 8. This CDR3 has 16 residues. CDR1 is LNHDA and CDR2 is SQIVND in the germline V gene (reference sequence). CDR3 sequence (DNA): TGTGCCAGTAGTACGACCCGGACAGGGGGCTCCTATGGCTACACCTTC. Translation: CASSTTRTGGSYGYTF.

This clone was recorded once. This sequence joins TRBV7-8 and TRBJ2-7; 9 bases align to TRBD1. The junction had 15 bases not matched to a gene; V was cut back by 10 bases and J by 5 bases. The CDR3 runs to 15 residues. The germline CDR1 and CDR2 sequences are SGHVS and FQNEAQ. CDR3 loop: CATNLPGQGLDEQYF. CDR3 coding DNA: TGTGCCACAAATCTACCGGGACAGGGACTCGACGAGCAGTACTTC. Supplemented by reference TRBV7-8 and TRBJ2-7, the full variable domain reads GAGVSQSPRYKVAKRGQDVALRCDPISGHVSLFWYQQALGQGPEFLTYFQNEAQLDKSGLPSDRFFAERPEGSVSTLKIQRTQQEDSAVYLCATNLPGQGLDEQYFGPGTRLTVT.

The chain combines TRBV5-5 with TRBJ2-1; D possibly uses TRBD1 or TRBD2 (5 bases each). Germline V CDR1 and CDR2: SGHKS, YYEKEE (reference sequence). The CDR3 runs to 12 residues. V gave up 0 bases and J gave up 15 bases, with 13 bases separating them. CDR3 region: CASSLDWGIPFF. The CDR3 region has the DNA TGTGCCAGCAGCTTGGATTGGGGGATACCGTTCTTC.

The chain carries TRBV7-9 and TRBJ1-2, with D possibly being TRBD1 (6 bases). CDR3 length: 15 residues. V was cut by 5 bases and J by 1 base, with 14 bases left in between. Germline V gives CDR1 SEHNR, CDR2 FQNEAQ (reference sequence). The CDR3 nucleotides read TGTGCCAGCAGCGGGGACAATCCAATTAACTATGGCTACACCTTC. Translating it yields CASSGDNPINYGYTF.

Written as DNA, the CDR3 is TGTGCCAGCAGCTTATGGGGACAGGAACTTAATGAAAAACTGTTTTTT. Translation gives CASSLWGQELNEKLFF. The genes are TRBV7-9 and TRBJ1-4; TRBD1 matches 8 bases. V shed 2 bases and J 4 bases; nucleotides not matched to a gene: 6. In germline, CDR1 is SEHNR, CDR2 FQNEAQ (reference sequence). This CDR3 region has 16 residues.

CDR3 protein: CASIMTGESTEAFF. The CDR3 DNA is TGTGCCAGCATTATGACAGGGGAGAGCACTGAAGCTTTCTTT. The chain joins TRBV6-5 to TRBJ1-1, with 8 bases aligning to TRBD1. The ends lost 7 bases at V and 4 bases at J; junction bases unmatched: 8. From germline, CDR1 is MNHEY and CDR2 SVGAGI. The CDR3 has 14 residues.

This rearrangement joins TRBV10-3 to TRBJ1-2, with D hard to call. The CDR3 has 11 amino acids. Per germline, CDR1 ENHRY and CDR2 SYGVKD. Between the trimmed V and J ends, which lost 4 bases and 6 bases, there was a span of 6 bases. The DNA for the CDR3 is TGTGCCATCAGTGGAAGGGATGGCTACACCTTC. Encoded protein: CAISGRDGYTF.

This clone was counted once. The rearrangement joins TRBV28 to TRBJ1-5, with TRBD1 matching over 7 bases. Germline CDR1 MDHEN, CDR2 SYDVKM. V was clipped by 6 bases and J by 4 bases; unmatched bases: 6. The CDR3 is made up of 14 amino acids. The CDR3 here is CASSPDRANQPQHF. CDR3 DNA: TGTGCCAGCAGCCCCGACAGGGCAAATCAGCCCCAGCATTTT. The variable domain in full, with the rest retrieved from reference TRBV28 and TRBJ1-5, is DVKVTQSSRYLVKRTGEKVFLECVQDMDHENMFWYRQDPGLGLRLIYFSYDVKMKEKGDIPEGYSVSREKKERFSLILESASTNQTSMYLCASSPDRANQPQHFGDGTRLSIL.

The V gene is TRBV30, the J gene TRBJ1-1; no clear D gene. The CDR3 spans 11 residues. Between the trimmed V and J ends, which lost 5 bases and 7 bases, there was a span of 11 bases. Germline V lookup: CDR1 GTSNPN, CDR2 SVGIG (reference sequence). The CDR3 protein is CAWQSLYEAFF. In DNA form, the CDR3 reads TGTGCCTGGCAGAGTCTTTATGAAGCTTTCTTT.

The V and J genes are TRBV5-6 and TRBJ2-7; no reliable D call. V lost 2 bases and J 0 bases, leaving 9 bases between the germline ends. The germline V gene has CDR1 SGHDT and CDR2 YYEEEE. There are 14 residues in the CDR3. The CDR3 is CASSFLGGSYEQYF. CDR3 DNA: TGTGCCAGCAGCTTTCTAGGTGGCTCCTACGAGCAGTACTTC.

The rearrangement uses TRBV5-1 and TRBJ2-1, with 13 bases aligning to TRBD2. Per germline, CDR1 SGHRS and CDR2 YFSETQ. This CDR3 has 13 amino acids. The ends lost 3 bases at V and 14 bases at J; junction bases unmatched: 5. The CDR3 bases are TGCGCCAGCAGCTACGGAGGACTAGCGGGGGAGTTCTTC. Its translation is CASSYGGLAGEFF.

The chain carries TRBV6-5 and TRBJ1-2; D remains unclear. Germline CDR1 is MNHEY and CDR2 is SVGAGI. CDR3 length: 16 amino acids. Trimming took off 0 bases at V and 2 bases at J, with 13 bases between the two ends. The CDR3 region is CASSYSMAPPNYGYTF. The DNA for the CDR3 is TGTGCCAGCAGTTACTCAATGGCCCCGCCCAACTATGGCTACACCTTC.

The genes are TRBV30 and TRBJ1-3, with a weak D call TRBD1 (5 bases). CDR1 is GTSNPN, CDR2 SVGIG, per germline (reference sequence). The CDR3 covers 15 residues. V lost 2 bases and J 4 bases, leaving 15 bases between the germline ends. Here the CDR3 DNA reads TGTGCCTGGAGTCCAGCAAGCGGGGGGGGAAACACCATATATTTT. Its protein product is CAWSPASGGGNTIYF.

Comment on this clone: An end of the junction differs from the germline gene, which may be a read error. V usage is TRBV13 and J usage is TRBJ2-7; 11 positions match TRBD1. There are 15 residues in the CDR3. Germline assignment: CDR1 PRHDT and CDR2 FYEKMQ (reference sequence). The CDR3 loop reads CASKPWTGGSHEQYF. The CDR3 DNA reads TGTGCCAGCAAACCTTGGACAGGGGGCTCCCACGAGCAGTACTTC.

The chain couples TRBV5-6 to TRBJ2-5; 10 nucleotides line up with TRBD1. This CDR3 spans 15 amino acids. The V gene's germline CDR1 is SGHDT and CDR2 YYEEEE. The junction had 10 bases not matched to a gene; V was cut back by 6 bases and J by 5 bases. CDR3 nucleotides: TGTGCCAGCACTAGGACAGGGGGATCGGTTGAGACCCAGTACTTC. This codes for CASTRTGGSVETQYF.

V gene TRBV30 combines with J gene TRBJ1-1; 7 bases align to TRBD1. The CDR3 length is 16 residues. The trim removed 2 bases at V and 4 bases at J, leaving 13 bases unmatched. Germline CDR1 is GTSNPN and CDR2 is SVGIG (reference sequence). The CDR3 reads CAWSKGALEGSTEAFF. CDR3 DNA sequence: TGTGCCTGGAGTAAGGGGGCCCTAGAGGGAAGCACTGAAGCTTTCTTT.

The chain joins TRBV11-1 to TRBJ1-1; D is undetermined. This CDR3 spans 12 amino acids. The ends were cut back, 5 bases at V and 7 bases at J, with 11 bases in the middle. Germline CDR1 reads SGHAT; CDR2 reads FQDESV (reference sequence). CDR3 loop: CASSRYGNEAFF. As DNA, the CDR3 is TGTGCCAGCAGCCGATACGGAAATGAAGCTTTCTTT. The full variable domain, in which reference TRBV11-1 and TRBJ1-1 provide the parts outside the CDR3, is EAEVAQSPRYKITEKSQAVAFWCDPISGHATLYWYRQILGQGPELLVQFQDESVVDDSQLPKDRFSAERLKGVDSTLKIQPAELGDSAMYLCASSRYGNEAFFGQGTRLTVV.